This T cell receptor beta chain was sequenced during a study of CD8 T cells in Susac syndrome (dated by TCRdb to between 2018 and 2021). At the level of the whole study: Of the Susac syndrome patients who were sequenced, over five had clinically active disease and eight were in clinical remission. At blood withdrawal, Susac syndrome patients were either therapy-naive, taking corticosteroids (in some cases with IVIg as well), or taking IVIg alone. Whether CD8+ T cell activation and differentiation in Susac syndrome was antigen driven was tested using repertoire sequencing. Clonality of the CD8+ T cell repertoire was compared between around eleven healthy donors, approximately 14 Susac syndrome patients and roughly 16 multiple sclerosis patients.

RNA was extracted using the RNeasy kit, and roughly 0.5 to 1 microgram was reverse transcribed with random hexamers. The immunoSEQ multiplex PCR assay, which covers 54 Vbeta and 13 Jbeta segments, was used to amplify TCR beta CDR3 regions. Bias from PCR amplification was corrected by using a synthetic template baseline for primer optimization and for computational correction. On the authors' methods: Reads were assigned to V, D and J genes according to IMGT and analyzed in immunoSEQ Analyzer, with only productive sequences retained. Clonality was computed as one minus Shannon entropy normalized by log2 of the number of productive unique sequences. Public and private clones were assessed among the 100 most prevalent clones of each patient and control. A clone was defined as Susac-specific if it was absent from the healthy and MS cohorts, from more than 850 published viral clones and from other ImmuneACCESS disease sequences. TCRdb ran its own pipeline on the public reads, namely fastp trimming at Q25 and MiXCR clone calling, and kept in-frame beta chains. All rows with the same CDR3 protein become a single entry with the most common DNA and genes. These V and J calls are TCRdb output, not the study's own analysis. This sample has about 130,000 distinct CDR3 sequences in its table, and 95% of those were observed once. Of the sample, about 0.18% falls within the top ten clones.

The research as a whole found: Clonal expansion was seen in Susac syndrome CD8+ repertoires, peaking in CD8+ TEMRA cells and being greater in clinically active patients than in remitting ones. The number of individuals in the TCR sequencing and HLA analysis was acknowledged as relatively small. In the total CD8+ and CD8+ TEMRA repertoires, 15 to 20 and five Susac-specific public clones, respectively, were identified.

High-throughput TCR beta sequencing profiled peripheral blood CD8+ and CD4+ T cells from healthy donors, Susac syndrome patients and multiple sclerosis patients. The Susac syndrome patients fulfilled recently defined diagnostic criteria for either definite or probable disease. CD8+ TEMRA cells were enriched by FACS, while bulk CD8+ and CD4+ T cells were purified by magnetic negative isolation. Blood was collected in EDTA tubes and processed within 24 hours, with PBMCs isolated through density gradient centrifugation. PBMCs intended for TCR sequencing were cryopreserved in liquid nitrogen and thawed later in a water bath at 37 degrees C. Purity of sorted or isolated CD4+, CD8+ and CD8+ TEMRA cells was at least 90%. Here V drops 6 bases and J drops 2 bases, and the junction holds 1 base not matched to any gene. CDR3 length: 13 amino acids, cysteine to phenylalanine. Only CDR3 DNA remains: 39 bases, in frame from the first base. The germline V gene provides CDR1 MDHEN and CDR2 SYDVKM.

With regard to this clonotype: What this receptor recognizes is not known. Base qualities are not at hand, and no much larger clone is one base apart.

The sequence was obtained from a human donor with Susac syndrome. The chain is assembled from TRBV28 and TRBJ1-3; TRBD1 agrees with 7 junctional bases. Sequenced input: CD8+ T cells from PBMCs. The nucleotide sequence reads as follows: TGTGCCAGCAGAACAGGGGCTGGAAACACCATATATTTT. This is translated as CASRTGAGNTIYF.